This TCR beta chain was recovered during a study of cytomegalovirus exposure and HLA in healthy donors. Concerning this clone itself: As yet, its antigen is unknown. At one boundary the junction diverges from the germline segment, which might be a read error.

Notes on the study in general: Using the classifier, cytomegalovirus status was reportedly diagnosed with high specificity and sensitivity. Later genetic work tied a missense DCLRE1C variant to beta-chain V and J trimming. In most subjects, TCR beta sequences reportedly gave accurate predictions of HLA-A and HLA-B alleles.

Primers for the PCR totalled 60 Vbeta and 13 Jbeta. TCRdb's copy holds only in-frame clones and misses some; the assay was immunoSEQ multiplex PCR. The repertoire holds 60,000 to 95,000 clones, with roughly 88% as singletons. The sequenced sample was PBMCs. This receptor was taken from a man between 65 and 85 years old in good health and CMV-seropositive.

This CDR3 reads CASSSPTRDRNHNEQFF. The CDR3 DNA reads TGTGCTAGCAGCTCCCCAACCCGGGACAGGAATCACAATGAGCAGTTCTTC. The chain links TRBV7-7 to TRBJ2-1; the match to TRBD1 covers 8 bases. Looked up from germline, CDR1 is SSHAT and CDR2 is FNYEAQ (reference sequence). The CDR3 is 17 residues long.